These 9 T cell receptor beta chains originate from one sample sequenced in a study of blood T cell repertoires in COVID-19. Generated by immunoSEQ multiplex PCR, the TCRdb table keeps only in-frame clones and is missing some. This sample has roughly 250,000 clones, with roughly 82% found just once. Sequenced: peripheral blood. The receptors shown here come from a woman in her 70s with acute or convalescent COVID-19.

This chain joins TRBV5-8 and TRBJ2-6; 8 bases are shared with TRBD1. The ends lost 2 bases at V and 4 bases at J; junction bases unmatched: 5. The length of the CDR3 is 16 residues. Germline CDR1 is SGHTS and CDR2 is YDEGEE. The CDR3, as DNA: TGTGCCAGCAGCTTCCGGACAGGGCCCGGGGCCAACGTCCTGACTTTC. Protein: CASSFRTGPGANVLTF.

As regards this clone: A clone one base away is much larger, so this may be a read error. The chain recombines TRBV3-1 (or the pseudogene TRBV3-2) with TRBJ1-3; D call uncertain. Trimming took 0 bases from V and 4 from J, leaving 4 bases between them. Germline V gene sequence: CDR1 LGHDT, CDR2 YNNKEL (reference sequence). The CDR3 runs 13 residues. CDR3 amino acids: CASSQDGGNTIYF. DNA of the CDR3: TGTGCCAGCAGCCAAGACGGGGGAAACACCATATATTTT.

CDR3 sequence reads: CASRVQGVINEQFF. CDR3 DNA sequence: TGTGCCAGCAGAGTTCAGGGGGTAATAAATGAGCAGTTCTTC. The J gene is TRBJ2-1, the V gene TRBV5-5; 7 positions agree with TRBD1. The CDR3 spans 14 residues. The ends lost 5 bases at V and 7 bases at J; junction bases unmatched: 9. CDR1 is SGHKS, CDR2 YYEKEE, per germline (reference sequence).

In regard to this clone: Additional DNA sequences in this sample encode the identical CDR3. CDR3 residues: CASSLGGALGNTIYF. CDR3 in DNA: TGTGCCAGCAGCTTAGGTGGGGCCCTGGGAAACACCATATATTTT. V and J are TRBV7-2 and TRBJ1-3, with D possibly being TRBD1 (5 bases). V was shortened by 1 base and J by 4 bases, with 11 bases between the two germline ends. Germline V gene sequence: CDR1 SGHTA, CDR2 FQGNSA. The CDR3 sequence is 15 residues long.

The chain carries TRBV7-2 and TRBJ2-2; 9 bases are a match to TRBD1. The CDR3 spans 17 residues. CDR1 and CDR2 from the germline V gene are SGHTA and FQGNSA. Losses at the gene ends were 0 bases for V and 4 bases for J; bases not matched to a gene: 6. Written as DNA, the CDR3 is TGTGCCAGCAGCTTAGCGGTATTGACAGGGGGCACCGGGGAGCTGTTTTTT. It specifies CASSLAVLTGGTGELFF.

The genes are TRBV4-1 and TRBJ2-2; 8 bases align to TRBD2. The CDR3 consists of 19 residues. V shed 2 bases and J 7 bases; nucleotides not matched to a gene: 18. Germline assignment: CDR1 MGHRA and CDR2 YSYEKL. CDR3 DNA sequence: TGCGCCAGCAGCCAACTACTGCGGGCGGGGGGTGGTGGAAGCGGGGAGCTGTTTTTT. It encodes CASSQLLRAGGGGSGELFF.

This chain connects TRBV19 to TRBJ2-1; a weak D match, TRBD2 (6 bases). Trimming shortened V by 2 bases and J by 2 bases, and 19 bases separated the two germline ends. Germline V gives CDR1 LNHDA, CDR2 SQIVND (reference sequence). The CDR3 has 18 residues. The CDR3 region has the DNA TGTGCCAGTAGTATATCAGTCATCGCGGGGTTAACCTACAATGAGCAGTTCTTC. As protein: CASSISVIAGLTYNEQFF.

The CDR3 here is CASRGTAGYEKLFF. CDR3 coding DNA: TGTGCCAGTAGGGGGACAGCTGGGTATGAAAAACTGTTTTTT. The chain recombines TRBV19 with TRBJ1-4; TRBD1 matches at 7 bases. The CDR3 spans 14 residues. V dropped 6 bases and J dropped 6; count of bases not matched to a gene: 7. Germline CDR1 LNHDA, CDR2 SQIVND (reference sequence). Together with reference TRBV19 and TRBJ1-4, the CDR3 gives the full variable domain: DGGITQSPKYLFRKEGQNVTLSCEQNLNHDAMYWYRQDPGQGLRLIYYSQIVNDFQKGDIAEGYSVSREKKESFPLTVTSAQKNPTAFYLCASRGTAGYEKLFFGSGTQLSVL.

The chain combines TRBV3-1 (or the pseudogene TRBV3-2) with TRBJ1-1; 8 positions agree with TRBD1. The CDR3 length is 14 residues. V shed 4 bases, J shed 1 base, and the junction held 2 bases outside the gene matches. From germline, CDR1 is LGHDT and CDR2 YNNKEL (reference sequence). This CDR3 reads CASSRTGTNTEAFF. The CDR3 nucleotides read TGTGCCAGCAGCCGGACAGGGACGAACACTGAAGCTTTCTTT.